This TCR beta chain was recovered during a study of T cell changes during pregnancy in multiple sclerosis. This clone was seen a single time. The germline V gene encodes CDR1 LNHDA and CDR2 SQIVND (reference sequence). V was cut by 6 bases and J by 7 bases, with 13 bases left in between. CDR3 size: 13 residues. Sequenced by immunoSEQ multiplex PCR; TCRdb stores in-frame clones only, minus some. Here the sample spans 40,000 to 60,000 clones, around 93% being singletons. The receptor was derived from a female donor with multiple sclerosis, enrolled in a pregnancy study. The specimen comprised CD8+ T cells from peripheral blood mononuclear cells, sampled in the second trimester of pregnancy. V gene TRBV19 combines with J gene TRBJ2-1; D possibly corresponds to TRBD2 (6 bases). The CDR3 loop reads CASRAGFRNEQFF. The CDR3 DNA follows: TGTGCCAGTAGAGCGGGTTTCAGGAATGAGCAGTTCTTC. Supplemented by reference TRBV19 and TRBJ2-1, the full variable domain reads DGGITQSPKYLFRKEGQNVTLSCEQNLNHDAMYWYRQDPGQGLRLIYYSQIVNDFQKGDIAEGYSVSREKKESFPLTVTSAQKNPTAFYLCASRAGFRNEQFFGPGTRLTVL.